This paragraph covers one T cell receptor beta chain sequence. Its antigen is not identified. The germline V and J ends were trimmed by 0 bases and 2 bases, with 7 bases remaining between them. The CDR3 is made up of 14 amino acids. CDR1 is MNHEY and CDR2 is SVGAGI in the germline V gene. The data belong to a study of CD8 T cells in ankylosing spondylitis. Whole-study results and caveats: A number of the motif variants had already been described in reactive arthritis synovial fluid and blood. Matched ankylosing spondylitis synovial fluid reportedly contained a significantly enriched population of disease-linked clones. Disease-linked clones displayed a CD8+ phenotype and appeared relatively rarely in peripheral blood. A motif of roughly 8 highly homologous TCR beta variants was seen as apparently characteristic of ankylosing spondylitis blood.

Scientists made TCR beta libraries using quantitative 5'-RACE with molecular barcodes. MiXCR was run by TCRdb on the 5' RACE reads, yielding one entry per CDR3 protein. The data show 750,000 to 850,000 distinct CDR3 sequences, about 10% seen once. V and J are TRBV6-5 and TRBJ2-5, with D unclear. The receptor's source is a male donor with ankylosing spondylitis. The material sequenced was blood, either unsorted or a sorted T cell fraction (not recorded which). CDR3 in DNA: TGTGCCAGCAGTTACTCTTCCGGGCAAGAGACCCAGTACTTC. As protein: CASSYSSGQETQYF.